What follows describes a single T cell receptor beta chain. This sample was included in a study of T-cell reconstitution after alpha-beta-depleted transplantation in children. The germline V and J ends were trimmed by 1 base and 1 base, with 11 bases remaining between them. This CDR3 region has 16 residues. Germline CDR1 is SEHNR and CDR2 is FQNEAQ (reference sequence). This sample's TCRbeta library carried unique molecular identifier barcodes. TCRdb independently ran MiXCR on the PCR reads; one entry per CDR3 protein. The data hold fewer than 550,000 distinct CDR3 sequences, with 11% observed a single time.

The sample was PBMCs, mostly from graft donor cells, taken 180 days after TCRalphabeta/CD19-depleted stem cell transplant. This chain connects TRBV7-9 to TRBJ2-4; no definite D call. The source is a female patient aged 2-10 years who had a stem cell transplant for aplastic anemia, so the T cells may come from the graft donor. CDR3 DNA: TGTGCCAGCAGCTTAGTGGGGATGGTGGCCAAAAACATTCAGTACTTC. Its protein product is CASSLVGMVAKNIQYF.